These T cell receptor beta chains were read from a single sample in a study of cytomegalovirus exposure and HLA in healthy donors. TCRdb's copy holds only in-frame clones and misses some; the assay was immunoSEQ multiplex PCR. This sample carries 80,000 or so clones, 78% of them seen once, and the ten largest clones take 3% to 3.5%. The source material was PBMCs. All receptors come from a man aged 40-50 years in good health and CMV-seronegative. Both conserved end residues are part of each CDR3. D genes are given only for firm matches. A row's size may be missing; if present it is once, few, many or a size class.

d_gene: TRBD1
j_gene: TRBJ2-3
v_gene: TRBV5-4
abundance: NA
CDR3aa: CASSLDFGQGAPDTQYF
CDR3nt: TGTGCCAGCAGCTTGGATTTTGGACAGGGGGCTCCAGATACGCAGTATTTT

d_gene: TRBD1
j_gene: TRBJ2-7
v_gene: TRBV5-1
abundance: NA
CDR3aa: CASSLTGQVYEQYF
CDR3nt: TGCGCCAGCAGCTTGACTGGACAGGTTTACGAGCAGTACTTC

d_gene: NA
j_gene: TRBJ1-1
v_gene: TRBV30
abundance: few
CDR3aa: CAWSVLMNTEAFF
CDR3nt: TGTGCCTGGAGTGTACTAATGAACACTGAAGCTTTCTTT

d_gene: NA
j_gene: TRBJ1-5
v_gene: TRBV18
abundance: NA
CDR3aa: CATRAGGGGGNQPQHF
CDR3nt: TGTGCCACTCGCGCTGGGGGGGGCGGCGGCAATCAGCCCCAGCATTTT

d_gene: TRBD1
j_gene: TRBJ2-3
v_gene: TRBV5-1
abundance: NA
CDR3aa: CASSLTGGWADTQYF
CDR3nt: TGCGCCAGCAGCCTAACAGGGGGCTGGGCAGATACGCAGTATTTT

d_gene: NA
j_gene: TRBJ2-5
v_gene: TRBV7-2
abundance: NA
CDR3aa: CASSLGVRRGETQYF
CDR3nt: TGTGCCAGCAGCTTAGGTGTCCGGAGGGGAGAGACCCAGTACTTC

d_gene: NA
j_gene: TRBJ2-5
v_gene: TRBV11-2
abundance: NA
CDR3aa: CASSSPSQGAGGVGKTQYF
CDR3nt: TGTGCCAGCAGCTCGCCCTCCCAGGGGGCAGGGGGGGTAGGGAAGACCCAGTACTTC

d_gene: TRBD1
j_gene: TRBJ1-2
v_gene: TRBV9
abundance: once
CDR3aa: CASSPRTGINYGYTF
CDR3nt: TGTGCCAGCAGCCCCCGGACAGGGATCAACTATGGCTACACCTTC

d_gene: NA
j_gene: TRBJ1-1
v_gene: TRBV10-3
abundance: NA
CDR3aa: CAITPNEGNEAFF
CDR3nt: TGTGCCATCACCCCGAACGAGGGTAATGAAGCTTTCTTT

d_gene: NA
j_gene: TRBJ2-7
v_gene: TRBV6-6
abundance: NA
CDR3aa: CASSYAGGTSYEQYF
CDR3nt: TGTGCCAGCAGTTACGCCGGCGGAACTTCCTACGAGCAGTACTTC

d_gene: NA
j_gene: TRBJ1-1
v_gene: TRBV7-3
abundance: NA
CDR3aa: CASSLMTGDEAFF
CDR3nt: TGTGCCAGCAGCTTAATGACAGGCGATGAAGCTTTCTTT

d_gene: TRBD1
j_gene: TRBJ2-1
v_gene: TRBV5-1
abundance: NA
CDR3aa: CASSLGQGTPEQFF
CDR3nt: TGCGCCAGCAGCTTGGGACAGGGAACCCCTGAGCAGTTCTTC

d_gene: NA
j_gene: TRBJ1-4
v_gene: TRBV5-8
abundance: NA
CDR3aa: CASSFGQGPFGKLFF
CDR3nt: TGTGCCAGCAGCTTCGGACAAGGGCCCTTTGGAAAACTGTTTTTT

d_gene: TRBD2
j_gene: TRBJ2-1
v_gene: TRBV4-1
abundance: NA
CDR3aa: CASSQDPGGSYNEQFF
CDR3nt: TGCGCCAGCAGCCAAGATCCGGGGGGCTCCTACAATGAGCAGTTCTTC

d_gene: TRBD2
j_gene: TRBJ2-3
v_gene: TRBV5-6
abundance: NA
CDR3aa: CASSLGGGGADTQYF
CDR3nt: TGTGCCAGCAGCTTAGGTGGCGGGGGGGCAGATACGCAGTATTTT

d_gene: TRBD1
j_gene: TRBJ2-7
v_gene: TRBV6-5
abundance: NA
CDR3aa: CASSPGTGDTYEQYF
CDR3nt: TGTGCCAGCAGCCCTGGGACAGGGGACACCTACGAGCAGTACTTC

d_gene: TRBD2
j_gene: TRBJ2-1
v_gene: TRBV5-4
abundance: few
CDR3aa: CASSRPAGGSSYNEQFF
CDR3nt: TGTGCCAGCAGCCGCCCTGCGGGGGGAAGCTCCTACAATGAGCAGTTCTTC

d_gene: TRBD1
j_gene: TRBJ1-1
v_gene: TRBV6-1
abundance: few
CDR3aa: CASSRLRGADTEAFF
CDR3nt: TGTGCCAGCAGTAGGCTCAGGGGGGCCGACACTGAAGCTTTCTTT

d_gene: NA
j_gene: TRBJ2-5
v_gene: TRBV11-2
abundance: NA
CDR3aa: CASSPRLRYQETQYF
CDR3nt: TGTGCCAGCAGCCCCCGACTCCGCTACCAAGAGACCCAGTACTTC

d_gene: NA
j_gene: TRBJ1-1
v_gene: TRBV7-9
abundance: NA
CDR3aa: CASSHRAVTEAFF
CDR3nt: TGTGCCAGCAGTCACAGGGCGGTCACTGAAGCTTTCTTT

d_gene: NA
j_gene: TRBJ1-1
v_gene: TRBV7-2
abundance: NA
CDR3aa: CASSRRGDTEAFF
CDR3nt: TGTGCCAGCAGCCGCCGCGGGGACACTGAAGCTTTCTTT

d_gene: TRBD1
j_gene: TRBJ2-1
v_gene: TRBV5-8
abundance: NA
CDR3aa: CASSFQQGALNEQFF
CDR3nt: TGTGCCAGCAGCTTTCAACAGGGGGCTCTGAATGAGCAGTTCTTC

d_gene: NA
j_gene: TRBJ1-2
v_gene: TRBV6-6
abundance: once
CDR3aa: CASSYNGMNSYGYTF
CDR3nt: TGTGCCAGCAGTTACAACGGAATGAACAGCTATGGCTACACCTTC

d_gene: NA
j_gene: TRBJ1-6
v_gene: TRBV7-2
abundance: NA
CDR3aa: CASSPSNSPLHF
CDR3nt: TGTGCCAGCAGCCCCTCCAATTCACCCCTCCACTTT

d_gene: TRBD2
j_gene: TRBJ2-7
v_gene: TRBV30
abundance: few
CDR3aa: CAWNLGGAEQYF
CDR3nt: TGTGCCTGGAATCTCGGGGGGGCCGAGCAGTACTTC

d_gene: NA
j_gene: TRBJ1-2
v_gene: TRBV2
abundance: NA
CDR3aa: CASSTQTGHYGYTF
CDR3nt: TGTGCCAGCAGTACCCAGACAGGCCACTATGGCTACACCTTC

d_gene: NA
j_gene: TRBJ1-5
v_gene: TRBV12-5
abundance: NA
CDR3aa: CASGFQGKPQHF
CDR3nt: TGTGCTAGTGGTTTCCAGGGGAAGCCCCAGCATTTT

d_gene: TRBD1
j_gene: TRBJ1-2
v_gene: TRBV30
abundance: NA
CDR3aa: CAWSATGRGYPF
CDR3nt: TGTGCCTGGAGTGCGACAGGGCGCGGCTACCCCTTC

d_gene: NA
j_gene: TRBJ2-1
v_gene: TRBV13
abundance: NA
CDR3aa: CASSSRVREVYYNEQFF
CDR3nt: TGTGCCAGCAGCTCTAGAGTCCGGGAAGTTTACTACAATGAGCAGTTCTTC

d_gene: TRBD1
j_gene: TRBJ2-5
v_gene: TRBV10-3
abundance: NA
CDR3aa: CAIRRDSAQETQYF
CDR3nt: TGTGCCATCAGGAGGGACAGCGCGCAAGAGACCCAGTACTTC

d_gene: NA
j_gene: TRBJ1-1
v_gene: TRBV11-2
abundance: NA
CDR3aa: CASSPVHPGAFF
CDR3nt: TGTGCCAGCAGCCCGGTACACCCGGGAGCTTTCTTT

d_gene: TRBD1
j_gene: TRBJ1-6
v_gene: TRBV5-1
abundance: NA
CDR3aa: CASSLGQGSYNSPLHF
CDR3nt: TGCGCCAGCAGCTTGGGACAGGGAAGCTATAATTCACCCCTCCACTTT

d_gene: NA
j_gene: TRBJ1-2
v_gene: TRBV5-1
abundance: NA
CDR3aa: CASSITVNYGYTF
CDR3nt: TGCGCCAGCAGCATAACGGTTAACTATGGCTACACCTTC

d_gene: TRBD1
j_gene: TRBJ1-5
v_gene: TRBV6-5
abundance: NA
CDR3aa: CASRPGQGDQPQHF
CDR3nt: TGTGCCAGCAGACCTGGACAGGGAGATCAGCCCCAGCATTTT

d_gene: NA
j_gene: TRBJ2-5
v_gene: TRBV5-5
abundance: NA
CDR3aa: CASNRQNQETQYF
CDR3nt: TGTGCCAGCAACCGACAGAACCAAGAGACCCAGTACTTC

d_gene: NA
j_gene: TRBJ2-2
v_gene: TRBV5-1
abundance: NA
CDR3aa: CASSQDRPRTPGELFF
CDR3nt: TGCGCCAGCAGCCAGGACCGACCACGGACACCCGGGGAGCTGTTTTTT

d_gene: TRBD1
j_gene: TRBJ2-7
v_gene: TRBV6-5
abundance: NA
CDR3aa: CASRRTGFSYEQYF
CDR3nt: TGTGCCAGCCGAAGGACAGGCTTCTCCTACGAGCAGTACTTC

d_gene: NA
j_gene: TRBJ1-2
v_gene: TRBV9
abundance: NA
CDR3aa: CASSAREGWGYTF
CDR3nt: TGTGCCAGCAGCGCCCGGGAGGGGTGGGGCTACACCTTC

d_gene: TRBD1
j_gene: TRBJ2-1
v_gene: TRBV7-2
abundance: NA
CDR3aa: CASSLGQAANEQFF
CDR3nt: TGTGCCAGCAGCCTCGGACAGGCCGCCAATGAGCAGTTCTTC

d_gene: NA
j_gene: TRBJ1-6
v_gene: TRBV7-8
abundance: NA
CDR3aa: CASSPNQGPSSPLHF
CDR3nt: TGTGCCAGCAGCCCGAACCAGGGGCCTAGTTCACCCCTCCACTTT

d_gene: TRBD1
j_gene: TRBJ2-7
v_gene: TRBV7-2
abundance: NA
CDR3aa: CASSWDRGGPKAYF
CDR3nt: TGTGCCAGCAGCTGGGACAGGGGGGGACCTAAGGCCTACTTC

d_gene: TRBD1
j_gene: TRBJ1-5
v_gene: TRBV19
abundance: NA
CDR3aa: CASTDRGSNQPQHF
CDR3nt: TGTGCCAGTACCGACAGGGGGAGCAATCAGCCCCAGCATTTT

d_gene: TRBD1
j_gene: TRBJ2-5
v_gene: TRBV15
abundance: NA
CDR3aa: CATSSQDRVQETQYF
CDR3nt: TGTGCCACCAGCAGTCAAGACAGGGTCCAAGAGACCCAGTACTTC

d_gene: NA
j_gene: TRBJ1-2
v_gene: TRBV7-9
abundance: NA
CDR3aa: CASRVSGGISYTF
CDR3nt: TGTGCCAGCAGGGTTTCGGGGGGCATAAGCTACACCTTC

d_gene: NA
j_gene: TRBJ2-7
v_gene: TRBV6-1
abundance: NA
CDR3aa: CASSPSSYEQYF
CDR3nt: TGTGCCAGCAGCCCCTCGAGCTACGAGCAGTACTTC

d_gene: TRBD1
j_gene: TRBJ2-5
v_gene: TRBV6-5
abundance: NA
CDR3aa: CASSRGGSQETQYF
CDR3nt: TGTGCCAGCAGCCGAGGGGGCAGCCAAGAGACCCAGTACTTC

d_gene: NA
j_gene: TRBJ2-3
v_gene: TRBV7-2
abundance: NA
CDR3aa: CASSLAGATDTQYF
CDR3nt: TGTGCCAGCAGCTTAGCAGGGGCCACAGATACGCAGTATTTT

d_gene: TRBD1
j_gene: TRBJ2-1
v_gene: TRBV11-2
abundance: NA
CDR3aa: CASSLRQDRGSYNEQFF
CDR3nt: TGTGCCAGCAGCCTGAGGCAGGACAGGGGGTCCTACAATGAGCAGTTCTTC

d_gene: NA
j_gene: TRBJ1-1
v_gene: TRBV6-5
abundance: NA
CDR3aa: CASSYYSFLNTEAFF
CDR3nt: TGTGCCAGCAGTTACTACAGCTTTCTCAACACTGAAGCTTTCTTT

d_gene: TRBD1
j_gene: TRBJ2-2
v_gene: TRBV29-1
abundance: NA
CDR3aa: CSVGGQGGGELFF
CDR3nt: TGCAGCGTTGGGGGACAGGGGGGCGGGGAGCTGTTTTTT

d_gene: NA
j_gene: TRBJ1-2
v_gene: TRBV29-1
abundance: NA
CDR3aa: CSVVLGARGGYTF
CDR3nt: TGCAGCGTTGTCTTGGGGGCTCGGGGTGGCTACACCTTC